Below are 28 T cell receptor beta chains sequenced from a single sample in a study of cytotoxic CD8 clonotypes in ibrutinib-treated CLL. Repertoires were generated with immunoSEQ multiplex PCR, while TCRdb's copy carries only in-frame clones and drops some. Among around 310,000 clones listed, approximately 80% were seen once. The source was PBMCs, collected before ibrutinib treatment. The receptors originated from a human donor with chronic lymphocytic leukemia.

This chain connects TRBV4-2 to TRBJ2-5; 7 bases map to TRBD2. The trim removed 4 bases at V and 9 bases at J, leaving 17 bases unmatched. The germline V gene has CDR1 LGHNA and CDR2 YNFKEQ. The CDR3 totals 16 residues. This CDR3 is CASSRPEDRFRGAQYF. DNA for the CDR3: TGTGCCAGCAGCCGCCCAGAGGATAGGTTTCGGGGGGCCCAGTACTTC.

This rearrangement joins TRBV29-1 to TRBJ1-1; no reliable D call. Germline-derived CDR1 and CDR2 are SQVTM and ANQGSEA. V was shortened by 7 bases and J by 1 base, with 10 bases between the two germline ends. The CDR3 has 12 residues. The chain's CDR3 is CSATIQNTEAFF. In DNA, the CDR3 is TGCAGCGCGACGATCCAGAACACTGAAGCTTTCTTT.

In DNA form, the CDR3 reads TGTGCCAGCAGTTTATTAGGATGGTCGGGGGCTGGAACTGAAGCTTTCTTT. Translated: CASSLLGWSGAGTEAFF. This chain connects TRBV28 to TRBJ1-1; D is perhaps TRBD1 (6 bases). The CDR3 has 17 amino acids. V lost 1 base to trimming and J lost 5 bases, with 20 bases between them. From germline, CDR1 is MDHEN and CDR2 SYDVKM.

The J gene is TRBJ1-1, the V gene TRBV29-1, with D unresolved. Trimming took off 4 bases at V and 1 base at J, with 7 bases between the two ends. The CDR3 has 12 residues. Per germline, CDR1 SQVTM and CDR2 ANQGSEA. The DNA of the CDR3 is TGCAGCGTTGGGGGTTGGAACACTGAAGCTTTCTTT. The encoded protein is CSVGGWNTEAFF.

The chain carries TRBV11-1 and TRBJ2-4; 10 nucleotides line up with TRBD2. The CDR3 runs to 16 residues. Germline values: CDR1 SGHAT, CDR2 FQDESV (reference sequence). V lost 5 bases, J lost 5 bases, and 9 bases stayed unmatched. The CDR3 spells CASSGPNLAGENIQYF. The CDR3 DNA reads as TGTGCCAGCAGCGGTCCAAACCTAGCGGGGGAAAACATTCAGTACTTC.

Remarks on this clone: The junction departs from the called germline gene at one end, perhaps through a read error. This specimen includes other DNA sequences encoding the same CDR3. The chain carries TRBV5-1 and TRBJ2-2; 9 nucleotides align to TRBD1. This CDR3 spans 16 amino acids. Germline CDR1 is SGHRS and CDR2 is YFSETQ. The CDR3 loop is CASSLSGTGKNGELFF. The CDR3, as DNA: TGCGCCAGTAGCTTGTCCGGGACAGGGAAGAACGGGGAGCTGTTTTTT.

The J gene is TRBJ2-3, the V gene TRBV2, with D possibly TRBD2 on 6 matching bases. The germline V gene has CDR1 SNHLY and CDR2 FYNNEI. The germline V and J ends were trimmed by 8 bases and 0 bases, with 12 bases remaining between them. CDR3 length: 14 amino acids. In DNA form, the CDR3 reads TGTGCCAGCGAGGTAGCGGATAGCACAGATACGCAGTATTTT. It yields the protein CASEVADSTDTQYF.

This chain links TRBV28 with TRBJ2-4; 9 bases line up with TRBD1. Germline V gene data show CDR1 as MDHEN and CDR2 as SYDVKM. This CDR3 comprises 17 residues. The V gene end was trimmed by 5 bases and the J gene end by 0 bases; junction bases not matched to a gene: 8. This CDR3 is CASSPLGQGRAKNIQYF. CDR3 DNA sequence: TGTGCCAGCAGTCCCCTGGGACAGGGAAGAGCCAAAAACATTCAGTACTTC.

CDR3 coding DNA: TGTGCCAGCCAAGCGGGAGGGACAATTCGGACAGATACGCAGTATTTT. Its translation is CASQAGGTIRTDTQYF. The chain carries TRBV5-4 and TRBJ2-3; TRBD2 matches 10 bases. V trimming: 7 bases; J trimming: 3 bases; junction bases outside the gene matches: 11. Per the germline V gene, CDR1 is SGHNT and CDR2 is YYREEE (reference sequence). The CDR3 is 16 residues long.

This sequence joins TRBV5-1 and TRBJ2-5; 16 nucleotides align to TRBD2. This CDR3 has 19 amino acids. Germline CDR1 SGHRS, CDR2 YFSETQ. The ends lost 1 base at V and 5 bases at J; junction bases unmatched: 11. CDR3 bases: TGCGCCAGCAGCTTGATGCCCCCGGGACTAGCGGGAGGGAGCGAGACCCAGTACTTC. This translates into CASSLMPPGLAGGSETQYF.

This clone occurred a few times. The rearrangement uses TRBV18 and TRBJ2-7; 7 bases align to TRBD1. The trim removed 6 bases at V and 2 bases at J, leaving 4 bases unmatched. The CDR3 is 13 residues long. CDR1 is KGHSH, CDR2 LQKENI, per germline. CDR3 in DNA: TGTGCCAGCTCCGCGACAGGGACCTACGAGCAGTACTTC. Residues: CASSATGTYEQYF.

A few counts support this clone. V and J are TRBV18 and TRBJ2-1; TRBD1 agrees at 12 bases. CDR1 and CDR2 from the germline V gene are KGHSH and LQKENI. CDR3 size: 15 residues. Trimming removed 4 bases from V and 5 bases from J; junction bases left unmatched: 3. CDR3 sequence: CASSRGQGANNEQFF. DNA for the CDR3: TGTGCCAGCTCACGGGGACAGGGGGCAAACAATGAGCAGTTCTTC.

This chain links TRBV5-1 with TRBJ2-1, with 15 bases fitting TRBD2. The germline V gene encodes CDR1 SGHRS and CDR2 YFSETQ. The CDR3 spans 15 residues. The V gene end was trimmed by 4 bases and the J gene end by 12 bases; junction bases not matched to a gene: 8. The DNA of the CDR3 is TGCGCCAGCAGCCCCGGACTAGCGGGAGGGCCCGGGCAGTTCTTC. Translation: CASSPGLAGGPGQFF.

This clone was detected once. The rearrangement uses TRBV9 and TRBJ2-3; TRBD1 is a possible D gene (6 bases). V lost 2 bases and J 2 bases, leaving 15 bases between the germline ends. CDR1 and CDR2 (germline): SGDLS, YYNGEE. This CDR3 has 16 residues. CDR3 sequence (DNA): TGTGCCAGCAGCGTCCACAGGGTCCCATTCACAGATACGCAGTATTTT. Its protein product is CASSVHRVPFTDTQYF.

The chain recombines TRBV7-9 with TRBJ1-4; TRBD1 matches 8 bases. V was clipped by 4 bases and J by 6 bases; unmatched bases: 10. Germline V gene sequence: CDR1 SEHNR, CDR2 FQNEAQ (reference sequence). This CDR3 comprises 16 residues. The CDR3 sequence: CASSSPSGQGHEKLFF. CDR3 sequence (DNA): TGTGCCAGCAGCTCACCGTCAGGACAGGGTCATGAAAAACTGTTTTTT.

The rearrangement links TRBV5-5 to TRBJ1-2, with D uncertain. With 0 bases removed from V and 2 bases from J, the gap between germline ends came to 5 bases. Germline assignment: CDR1 SGHKS and CDR2 YYEKEE (reference sequence). The CDR3 is 13 amino acids. CDR3 region: CASSLEGNYGYTF. CDR3 coding DNA: TGTGCCAGCAGCTTGGAAGGGAACTATGGCTACACCTTC. The full variable domain, its missing parts supplied by reference TRBV5-5 and TRBJ1-2, is DAGVTQSPTHLIKTRGQQVTLRCSPISGHKSVSWYQQVLGQGPQFIFQYYEKEERGRGNFPDRFSARQFPNYSSELNVNALLLGDSALYLCASSLEGNYGYTFGSGTRLTVV.

The V gene is TRBV6-1, the J gene TRBJ2-7; the D gene is possibly TRBD2 (5 bases). The ends were cut back, 1 base at V and 0 bases at J, with 10 bases in the middle. Germline V gene sequence: CDR1 MNHNS, CDR2 SASEGT. The CDR3 sequence is 15 residues long. The CDR3 DNA sequence: TGTGCCAGCAGTGAAGGTCTAGCCAGCTCCTACGAGCAGTACTTC. Translating gives CASSEGLASSYEQYF.

The chain employs TRBV30 and TRBJ2-7, with D possibly TRBD1 on 5 matching bases. The CDR3 is 11 residues long. V gave up 6 bases and J gave up 4 bases, with 10 bases separating them. CDR1 is GTSNPN and CDR2 is SVGIG in the germline V gene (reference sequence). The CDR3 DNA reads TGTGCCTGTCAGGGTTTGTACGAGCAGTACTTC. Encoded protein: CACQGLYEQYF.

The chain employs TRBV5-6 and TRBJ2-7; D is uncertain. Germline values: CDR1 SGHDT, CDR2 YYEEEE. V was cut by 1 base and J by 4 bases, with 6 bases left in between. The CDR3 is 12 residues long. This chain's CDR3 is CASSLTEYEQYF. In DNA, the CDR3 is TGTGCCAGCAGCTTGACAGAATACGAGCAGTACTTC.

The genes are TRBV2 and TRBJ2-7; a weak D match, TRBD1 (6 bases). V lost 5 bases and J lost 1, with 12 bases in between. The CDR3 spans 14 residues. Per germline, CDR1 SNHLY and CDR2 FYNNEI. CDR3 bases: TGTGCCAGCAGTCTTTCGGGGACATCCTACGAGCAGTACTTC. Amino acid sequence: CASSLSGTSYEQYF.

The chain joins TRBV29-1 to TRBJ2-7; a possible D gene is TRBD1 (5 bases). Trimming removed 3 bases from V and 1 base from J, with 10 bases in between. Germline V gene lookup returns CDR1 SQVTM and CDR2 ANQGSEA. The CDR3 contains 13 residues. In nucleotides, the CDR3 is TGCAGCGTTGAGGCGGACACATCCTACGAGCAGTACTTC. Translated: CSVEADTSYEQYF.

The chain links TRBV5-4 to TRBJ2-3, with 11 bases that match TRBD2. With V trimmed by 1 base and J by 0 bases, 10 bases remained unmatched. Germline assignment: CDR1 SGHNT and CDR2 YYREEE (reference sequence). The CDR3 runs 19 residues. In DNA form, the CDR3 reads TGTGCCAGCAGCTTGTTAGGAGTAGCGGGAGGGCCCAGCACAGATACGCAGTATTTT. It specifies CASSLLGVAGGPSTDTQYF.

The chain carries TRBV4-1 and TRBJ1-1; tentative D call: TRBD1 (5 bases). Germline CDR1 reads MGHRA; CDR2 reads YSYEKL. The CDR3 is 15 amino acids. The V end was cut by 3 bases, the J end by 1 base, with 12 bases between. DNA for the CDR3: TGCGCCAGCAGCCAGATGACAGTAAAGAACACTGAAGCTTTCTTT. Translation gives CASSQMTVKNTEAFF.

The chain has TRBV18 and TRBJ2-7; 13 bases line up with TRBD2. This CDR3 comprises 17 residues. V shed 0 bases, J shed 2 bases, and the junction held 4 bases outside the gene matches. Germline V gene sequence: CDR1 KGHSH, CDR2 LQKENI. The chain's CDR3 is CASSPPRLAGGAYEQYF. The DNA for the CDR3 is TGTGCCAGCTCACCACCCCGACTAGCGGGAGGAGCCTACGAGCAGTACTTC.

The rearrangement joins TRBV5-1 to TRBJ2-5; no reliable D call. The CDR3 sequence is 13 residues long. The V and J ends lost 0 bases and 0 bases respectively, with 3 bases between them. Germline CDR1 SGHRS, CDR2 YFSETQ. CDR3 DNA sequence: TGCGCCAGCAGCTTGGACAACCAAGAGACCCAGTACTTC. Translation gives CASSLDNQETQYF.

The V call is TRBV27, the J call TRBJ2-2; 7 positions match TRBD2. CDR3 size: 15 residues. In germline, CDR1 is MNHEY, CDR2 SMNVEV (reference sequence). Trimming removed 3 bases from V and 6 bases from J; junction bases left unmatched: 7. CDR3 in amino acids: CASSLGGRGAGELFF. In nucleotides, the CDR3 is TGTGCCAGCAGTTTGGGCGGGAGAGGCGCCGGGGAGCTGTTTTTT.

V and J are TRBV19 and TRBJ2-2, with 14 nucleotides matching TRBD2. CDR3 length: 19 amino acids. CDR1 and CDR2 from the germline V gene are LNHDA and SQIVND (reference sequence). The V and J ends lost 3 bases and 2 bases, in that order; junction bases with no gene match: 8. The CDR3 loop reads CASSIRLAGGPSNTGELFF. Written as DNA, the CDR3 is TGTGCCAGTAGTATCCGACTAGCGGGAGGGCCGAGCAACACCGGGGAGCTGTTTTTT.

The chain is built from TRBV7-6 and TRBJ2-5; TRBD1 or TRBD2 may be the D gene (6 bases each). Trimming pared 2 bases from V and 1 base from J, leaving 14 bases between. The germline CDR1 and CDR2 sequences are SGHVS and FNYEAQ. This CDR3 is 16 amino acids long. CDR3 DNA: TGTGCCAGCAGCTTATTCGGGGGCGTGCCCCAAGAGACCCAGTACTTC. Residues: CASSLFGGVPQETQYF.